This T cell receptor (beta chain) was obtained from a study of T cells in Graves' hyperthyroidism and ophthalmopathy. On the study more broadly: Blood from the periphery was taken at initial diagnosis, before any treatment.

TCR beta CDR3 regions were amplified from RNA. RT-PCR in the first round (using the HTBI primer set) targeted the TCR CDR3. TCRdb ran MiXCR on the multiplex PCR reads and lists one entry per CDR3 protein. In the table there are hundreds of thousands of distinct CDR3 sequences, around 15% of which are singletons. This clonotype showed up many times. The CDR3 is 17 amino acids. V was pared by 3 bases and J by 6 bases, with 13 bases of the junction left unmatched. V gene TRBV12-3 or TRBV12-4 combines with J gene TRBJ1-5; 8 bases agree with TRBD1. This receptor was taken from a man between 50 and 59 years old with Graves' ophthalmopathy. Sequenced material: blood. Written as DNA, the CDR3 is TGTGCCAGCAGTTTGTCGACAGGGGCGAGAGGGGGTCAGCCCCAGCATTTT. Translation gives CASSLSTGARGGQPQHF.